The clone carrying this T cell receptor (beta chain) has a single count. The CDR3 has 16 amino acids. Germline assignment: CDR1 MNHEY and CDR2 SMNVEV (reference sequence). The junction had 18 bases not matched to a gene; V was cut back by 6 bases and J by 10 bases. These data are taken from a study of T cell changes during pregnancy in multiple sclerosis. The data were produced by immunoSEQ multiplex PCR, yet TCRdb's version contains in-frame clones alone and is incomplete. This sample has fewer than 130,000 clones, with approximately 91% found just once. The clonotype comes from a female donor with multiple sclerosis, enrolled in a pregnancy study. This chain links TRBV27 with TRBJ2-1; TRBD2 agrees at 7 bases. Sequenced material: peripheral blood, taken after pregnancy. DNA for the CDR3: TGTGCCAGCAGCCCTTTGGGGCTAGCGGTTAAGGAGGAGCAGTTCTTC. Translating it yields CASSPLGLAVKEEQFF.